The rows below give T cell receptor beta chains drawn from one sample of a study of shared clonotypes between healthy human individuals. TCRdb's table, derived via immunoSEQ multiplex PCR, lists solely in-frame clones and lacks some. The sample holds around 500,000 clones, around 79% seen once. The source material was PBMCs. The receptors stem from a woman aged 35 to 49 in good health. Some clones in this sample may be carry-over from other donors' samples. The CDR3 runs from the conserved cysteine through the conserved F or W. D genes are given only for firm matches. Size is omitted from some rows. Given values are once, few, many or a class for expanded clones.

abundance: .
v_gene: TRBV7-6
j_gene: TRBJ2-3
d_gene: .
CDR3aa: CASSLVYRLTDTQYF
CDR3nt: TGTGCCAGCAGCTTAGTATATCGACTCACAGATACGCAGTATTTT

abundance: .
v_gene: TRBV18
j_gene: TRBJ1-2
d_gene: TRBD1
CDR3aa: CASSPPGQGERGYTF
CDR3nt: TGTGCCAGCTCACCCCCGGGACAGGGGGAGCGGGGCTACACCTTC

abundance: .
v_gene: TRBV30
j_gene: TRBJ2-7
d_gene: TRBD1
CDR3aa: CAWKQGVLYEQYF
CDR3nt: TGTGCCTGGAAACAGGGGGTGCTCTACGAGCAGTACTTC

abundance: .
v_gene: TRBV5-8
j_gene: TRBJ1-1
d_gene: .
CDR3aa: CASSPPGKYTEAFF
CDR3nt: TGTGCCAGCAGCCCCCCAGGAAAGTACACTGAAGCTTTCTTT

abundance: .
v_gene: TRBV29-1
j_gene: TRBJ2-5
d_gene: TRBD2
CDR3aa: CSVVAGVLGTQYF
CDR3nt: TGCAGCGTTGTTGCGGGGGTCCTGGGGACCCAGTACTTC

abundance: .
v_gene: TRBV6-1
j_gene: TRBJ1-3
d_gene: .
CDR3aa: CASRLSSGNTIYF
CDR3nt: TGTGCCAGCCGGCTGAGCTCTGGAAACACCATATATTTT

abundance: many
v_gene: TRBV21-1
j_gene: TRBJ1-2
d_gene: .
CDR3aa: CASSKSDSGGYTF
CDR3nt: TGTGCCAGCAGCAAGTCGGACAGTGGCGGCTACACCTTC

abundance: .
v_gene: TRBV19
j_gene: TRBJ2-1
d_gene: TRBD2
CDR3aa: CASSDSLAGASKYEQFF
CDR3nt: TGTGCCAGTAGCGATAGCCTAGCGGGAGCGAGTAAGTATGAGCAGTTCTTC

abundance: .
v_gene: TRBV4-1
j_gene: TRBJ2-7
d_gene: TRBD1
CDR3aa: CASKRDSASYEQYF
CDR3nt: TGCGCCAGCAAGAGGGACAGTGCCTCCTACGAGCAGTACTTC

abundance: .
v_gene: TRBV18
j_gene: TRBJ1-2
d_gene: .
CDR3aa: CASSPEQGESYGYTF
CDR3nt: TGTGCCAGCTCGCCGGAACAGGGCGAGAGCTATGGCTACACCTTC

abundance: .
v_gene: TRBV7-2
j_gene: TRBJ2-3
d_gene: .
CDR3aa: CASSPNGDTQYF
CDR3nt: TGTGCCAGCAGCCCGAATGGAGATACGCAGTATTTT

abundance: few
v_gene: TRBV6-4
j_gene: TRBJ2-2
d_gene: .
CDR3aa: CASSEGQDTGELFF
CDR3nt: TGTGCCAGCAGTGAGGGTCAGGACACCGGGGAGCTGTTTTTT

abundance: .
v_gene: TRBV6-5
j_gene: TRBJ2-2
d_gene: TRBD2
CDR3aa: CASSLAGGTGELFF
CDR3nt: TGTGCCAGCAGTTTAGCGGGGGGCACCGGGGAGCTGTTTTTT

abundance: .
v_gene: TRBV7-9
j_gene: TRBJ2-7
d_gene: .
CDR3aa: CASSQGEGEYAEQYF
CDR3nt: TGTGCCAGCAGCCAAGGGGAGGGGGAATACGCCGAGCAGTACTTC

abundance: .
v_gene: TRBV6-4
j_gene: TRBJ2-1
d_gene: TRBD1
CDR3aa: CASRPGQGYNEQFF
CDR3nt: TGTGCCAGCAGGCCGGGACAGGGCTACAATGAGCAGTTCTTC

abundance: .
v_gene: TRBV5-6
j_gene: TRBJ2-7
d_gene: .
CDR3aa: CASLLAGTYEQYF
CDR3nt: TGTGCCAGCTTACTGGCGGGCACCTACGAGCAGTACTTC

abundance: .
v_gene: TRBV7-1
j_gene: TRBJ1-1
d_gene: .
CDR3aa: CASTPRRMNTEAFF
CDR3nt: TGTGCCAGCACCCCGAGGCGGATGAACACTGAAGCTTTCTTT

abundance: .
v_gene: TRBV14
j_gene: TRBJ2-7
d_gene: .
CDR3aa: CASSQAGIRRFQYF
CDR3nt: TGTGCCAGCAGCCAAGCTGGCATTCGAAGGTTTCAGTACTTC

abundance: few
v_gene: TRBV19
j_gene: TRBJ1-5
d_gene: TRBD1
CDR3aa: CASTTGANQPQHF
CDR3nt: TGTGCCAGTACTACAGGGGCTAATCAGCCCCAGCATTTT

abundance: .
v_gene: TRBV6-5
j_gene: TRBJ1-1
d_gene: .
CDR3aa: CASSYSAGSNTEAFF
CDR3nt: TGTGCCAGCAGTTACTCGGCGGGATCGAACACTGAAGCTTTCTTT

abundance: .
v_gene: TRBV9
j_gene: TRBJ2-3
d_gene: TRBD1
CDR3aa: CASSGTGDTDTQYF
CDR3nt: TGTGCCAGCAGCGGGACAGGGGACACAGATACGCAGTATTTT

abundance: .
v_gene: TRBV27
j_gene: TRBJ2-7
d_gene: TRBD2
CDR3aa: CASSTGTSGLYEQYF
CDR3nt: TGTGCCAGCAGCACTGGGACTAGCGGATTATACGAGCAGTACTTC

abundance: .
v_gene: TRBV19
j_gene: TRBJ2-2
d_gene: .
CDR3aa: CASTPQPRTGELFF
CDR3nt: TGTGCCAGTACCCCCCAGCCCCGCACCGGGGAGCTGTTTTTT

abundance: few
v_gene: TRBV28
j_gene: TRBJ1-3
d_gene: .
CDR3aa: CASTGGGLLKTGNTIYF
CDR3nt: TGTGCCAGCACCGGAGGCGGACTGCTTAAAACGGGAAACACCATATATTTT

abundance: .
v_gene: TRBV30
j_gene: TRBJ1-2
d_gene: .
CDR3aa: CAWTHGYGYTF
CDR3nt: TGTGCCTGGACCCACGGATATGGCTACACCTTC

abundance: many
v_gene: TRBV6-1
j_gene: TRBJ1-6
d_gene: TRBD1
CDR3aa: CAQFRRQGNNSPLHF
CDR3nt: TGTGCCCAATTCCGCCGACAGGGCAATAATTCACCCCTCCACTTT

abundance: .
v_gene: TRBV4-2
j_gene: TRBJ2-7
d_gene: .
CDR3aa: CASSQEVQSGVGSYEQYF
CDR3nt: TGTGCCAGCAGCCAAGAAGTCCAGTCGGGGGTGGGCTCCTACGAGCAGTACTTC

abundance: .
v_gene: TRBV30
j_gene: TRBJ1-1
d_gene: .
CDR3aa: CAWRGGPYTEAFF
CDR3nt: TGTGCCTGGAGAGGTGGGCCGTACACTGAAGCTTTCTTT

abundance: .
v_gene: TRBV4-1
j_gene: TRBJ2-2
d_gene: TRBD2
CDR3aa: CASSQDSLAGSRTGELFF
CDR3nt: TGCGCCAGCAGCCAAGATTCACTAGCGGGAAGTAGGACCGGGGAGCTGTTTTTT

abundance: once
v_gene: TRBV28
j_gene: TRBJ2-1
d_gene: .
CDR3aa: CASRSIGNEQFF
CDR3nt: TGTGCCAGCAGATCGATAGGTAATGAGCAGTTCTTC

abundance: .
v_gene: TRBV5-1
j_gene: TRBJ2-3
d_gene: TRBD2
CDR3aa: CASSPGLASLATDTQYF
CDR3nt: TGCGCCAGCAGCCCGGGACTAGCGTCACTAGCCACAGATACGCAGTATTTT

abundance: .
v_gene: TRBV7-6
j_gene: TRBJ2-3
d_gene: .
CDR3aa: CASSFTATDAQYF
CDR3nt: TGTGCCAGCAGCTTTACGGCCACAGATGCGCAGTATTTT

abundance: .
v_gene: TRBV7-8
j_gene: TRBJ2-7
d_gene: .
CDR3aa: CASSLARAGAHEQYF
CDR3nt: TGTGCCAGCAGCTTAGCGCGTGCAGGGGCTCACGAGCAGTACTTC

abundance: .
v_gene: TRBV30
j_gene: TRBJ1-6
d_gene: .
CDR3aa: CAWSVVEYDSPLHF
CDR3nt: TGTGCCTGGAGTGTAGTCGAGTATGATTCACCCCTCCACTTT

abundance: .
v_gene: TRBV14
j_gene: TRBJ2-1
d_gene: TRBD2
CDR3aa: CASSPQAGVGEQFF
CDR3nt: TGTGCCAGCAGCCCCCAAGCGGGAGTAGGTGAGCAGTTCTTC

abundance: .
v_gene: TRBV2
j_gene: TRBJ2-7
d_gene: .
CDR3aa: CASSREGGAVYEQYF
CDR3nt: TGTGCCAGCTCTCGAGAGGGGGGAGCTGTTTACGAGCAGTACTTC

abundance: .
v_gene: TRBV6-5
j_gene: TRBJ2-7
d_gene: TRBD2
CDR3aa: CAAQDGLAYEQYF
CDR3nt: TGTGCCGCCCAGGACGGACTAGCCTACGAGCAGTACTTC

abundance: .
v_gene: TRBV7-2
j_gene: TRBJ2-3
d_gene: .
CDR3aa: CASSSWKGTDTQYF
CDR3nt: TGTGCCAGCAGCTCCTGGAAGGGGACAGATACGCAGTATTTT

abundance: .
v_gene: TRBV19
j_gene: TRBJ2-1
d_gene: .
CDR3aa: CASSLGTSNEQFF
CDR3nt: TGTGCCAGTAGTCTTGGGACGAGCAATGAGCAGTTCTTC

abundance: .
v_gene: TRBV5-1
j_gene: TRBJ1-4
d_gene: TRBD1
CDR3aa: CASSFSPPDREPEKLFF
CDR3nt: TGCGCCAGCAGCTTTTCCCCGCCGGACAGGGAACCAGAAAAACTGTTTTTT

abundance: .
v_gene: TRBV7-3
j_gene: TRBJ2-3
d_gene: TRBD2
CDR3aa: CASSSTREGQAPAGAQYF
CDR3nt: TGTGCCAGCAGCTCAACCCGGGAGGGGCAGGCCCCGGCGGGGGCGCAGTATTTT

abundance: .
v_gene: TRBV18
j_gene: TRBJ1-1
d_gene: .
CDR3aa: CASSPPSGTNTEAFF
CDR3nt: TGTGCCAGCTCACCACCGTCAGGGACTAACACTGAAGCTTTCTTT

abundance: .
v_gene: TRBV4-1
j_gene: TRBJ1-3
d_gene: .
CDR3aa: CASSQRVTNSGNTIYF
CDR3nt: TGCGCCAGCAGCCAACGCGTTACCAACTCTGGAAACACCATATATTTT

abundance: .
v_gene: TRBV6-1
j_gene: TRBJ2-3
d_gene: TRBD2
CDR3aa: CASSGSGSRADTQYF
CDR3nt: TGTGCCAGCAGCGGTAGCGGGAGCCGAGCAGATACGCAGTATTTT